The rows below give T cell receptor beta chains drawn from one sample of a study of blood T cell repertoires in COVID-19. TCRdb's copy holds only in-frame clones and misses some; the assay was immunoSEQ multiplex PCR. This table holds almost 250,000 clones, approximately 90% found once. The specimen sequenced was PBMCs or T cells enriched from blood (not recorded which). These receptors were obtained from a woman aged 25 to 39 who had recovered from COVID-19. Each CDR3 is given with its conserved first and last residue. A D gene is named only where the DNA matches it firmly. The listing skips clone size in some rows; elsewhere it reads once, few, many or a size class.

>TRBD1|TRBJ1-1|TRBV5-5|.
CASTLRNRDSRFF
TGTGCCAGCACCCTCCGCAACCGGGACAGTCGTTTCTTT
>TRBD1|TRBJ1-1|TRBV6-5|.
CASNRDRGIEAFF
TGTGCCAGCAACCGGGACAGGGGAATTGAAGCTTTCTTT
>.|TRBJ1-1|TRBV15|.
CATSRESGNTEAFF
TGTGCCACCAGCAGAGAGAGTGGGAACACTGAAGCTTTCTTT
>.|TRBJ2-7|TRBV3-1/TRBV3-2|.
CASSQGTGQKQYF
TGTGCCAGCAGCCAGGGGACTGGCCAGAAGCAGTACTTC
>.|TRBJ2-1|TRBV19|.
CACGIVNEQFF
TGTGCATGCGGCATTGTCAATGAGCAGTTCTTC
>.|TRBJ2-3|TRBV25-1|few
CASSEYAGPTDTQYF
TGTGCCAGCAGTGAATACGCGGGACCCACAGATACGCAGTATTTT
>TRBD2|TRBJ2-1|TRBV5-1|.
CASSPGTSGSWGHEQFF
TGCGCCAGCAGCCCCGGGACTAGCGGGAGTTGGGGGCATGAGCAGTTCTTC
>TRBD1|TRBJ1-5|TRBV29-1|once
CSVGRDRVGQPQHF
TGCAGCGTTGGGCGGGACAGGGTTGGGCAGCCCCAGCATTTT
>TRBD2|TRBJ2-7|TRBV2|once
CASVGASGRPSYEQYF
TGTGCCAGCGTCGGGGCTAGCGGGAGGCCCTCCTACGAGCAGTACTTC
>.|TRBJ1-1|TRBV30|once
CAWNPGANTEAFF
TGTGCCTGGAATCCCGGTGCGAACACTGAAGCTTTCTTT
>.|TRBJ1-6|TRBV2|few
CAIQGPNNSPLHF
TGTGCCATACAGGGACCTAATAATTCACCCCTCCACTTT
>.|TRBJ2-1|TRBV2|.
CASSGNFDGRFF
TGTGCCAGCAGTGGAAACTTTGATGGGCGGTTCTTC
>.|TRBJ2-3|TRBV18|.
CASSPDYSDTQYF
TGTGCCAGCTCACCGGATTACAGTGATACGCAGTATTTT
>.|TRBJ1-4|TRBV6-5|once
CASSAVGGGEKLFF
TGTGCCAGCTCCGCGGTCGGGGGTGGTGAAAAACTGTTTTTT
>TRBD1|TRBJ2-7|TRBV19|.
CASSTRWTGRLYEQYF
TGTGCCAGTAGTACAAGATGGACAGGGCGACTCTACGAGCAGTACTTC
>.|TRBJ1-5|TRBV28|many
CASSFMGATNQPQHF
TGTGCCAGCAGTTTTATGGGGGCTACTAATCAGCCCCAGCATTTT
>TRBD2|TRBJ2-1|TRBV5-1|.
CASSTITSGSSGQFF
TGCGCCAGCAGCACTATTACTAGCGGGAGCAGCGGGCAGTTCTTC
>TRBD1|TRBJ2-7|TRBV6-5|.
CASSYSSPGQSYEQYF
TGTGCCAGCAGTTACTCGTCCCCGGGACAGAGCTACGAGCAGTACTTC
>TRBD1|TRBJ1-2|TRBV7-8|.
CASSGPGQHYGYTF
TGTGCCAGCAGCGGACCGGGACAGCACTATGGCTACACCTTC
>.|TRBJ2-5|TRBV19|.
CASTSGSRLETQYF
TGTGCCAGCACAAGCGGTTCCAGGTTGGAGACCCAGTACTTC
>.|TRBJ1-1|TRBV9|.
CASSPNPDRLKFMNTEAFF
TGTGCCAGCAGCCCCAACCCAGACAGGCTCAAGTTCATGAACACTGAAGCTTTCTTT
>.|TRBJ2-1|TRBV4-2|.
CASSRTIDSPPENEQFF
TGTGCCAGCAGCCGGACAATAGACAGCCCACCTGAGAATGAGCAGTTCTTC
>.|TRBJ2-1|TRBV5-4|.
CASSLVQGGYNEQFF
TGTGCCAGCAGCTTGGTCCAGGGCGGATACAATGAGCAGTTCTTC
>.|TRBJ1-1|TRBV7-8|.
CASSPKGGSNTEAFF
TGTGCCAGCAGCCCTAAAGGCGGATCAAACACTGAAGCTTTCTTT
>TRBD1|TRBJ2-3|TRBV27|.
CASSLSAGTGITDTQYF
TGTGCCAGCAGTTTATCTGCCGGGACAGGGATTACAGATACGCAGTATTTT
>.|TRBJ2-1|TRBV19|.
CASSIGANNEQFF
TGTGCCAGTAGTATAGGTGCGAACAATGAGCAGTTCTTC
>.|TRBJ1-5|TRBV19|.
CASSLQVSQPQHF
TGTGCCAGTAGTTTGCAGGTCAGTCAGCCCCAGCATTTT
>TRBD2|TRBJ2-1|TRBV18|once
CASSPWASGIQNEQFF
TGTGCCAGCTCACCGTGGGCTAGCGGGATTCAAAATGAGCAGTTCTTC
>.|TRBJ2-3|TRBV30|.
CAWTGEREEDTQYF
TGTGCCTGGACAGGGGAGCGGGAAGAAGATACGCAGTATTTT
>.|TRBJ2-2|TRBV5-6|.
CASSRWPANTGELFF
TGTGCCAGCAGCCGTTGGCCCGCGAACACCGGGGAGCTGTTTTTT
>TRBD1|TRBJ1-1|TRBV19|.
CASSPGQGGTEAFF
TGTGCCAGTAGTCCCGGACAGGGAGGGACTGAAGCTTTCTTT